The 31 T cell receptor beta chains below all came from one sample that was sequenced in a study of response to subunit inactivated influenza vaccine. From the RT-PCR reads, TCRdb called clonotypes with MiXCR, one entry per CDR3 protein. Of 630,000 or so distinct CDR3 sequences in the sample, approximately 14% are singletons; the top ten hold around a tenth. The specimen comprised PBMCs from blood, sampled approximately 12 days after vaccination. Every receptor here comes from a man in his fifties who received an inactivated influenza vaccine.

This chain connects TRBV3-1 to TRBJ2-7; D unresolved. Looked up from germline, CDR1 is LGHDT and CDR2 is YNNKEL (reference sequence). CDR3 length equals 15 residues. The V end was cut by 4 bases, the J end by 0 bases, with 13 bases between. The DNA of the CDR3 is TGTGCCAGCAGCCTCCTAGAACGGAACTCCTACGAGCAGTACTTC. It yields the protein CASSLLERNSYEQYF.

The chain carries TRBV20-1 and TRBJ2-3, with D tentatively TRBD1 or TRBD2 (5 bases each). This CDR3 spans 15 amino acids. Per the germline V gene, CDR1 is DFQATT and CDR2 is SNEGSKA (reference sequence). V was cut by 1 base and J by 2 bases, with 13 bases left in between. Written as DNA, the CDR3 is TGCAGTGCTAGAGCGTCAGTGGGGGACACAGATACGCAGTATTTT. It translates to CSARASVGDTDTQYF.

This clonotype was observed many times. The genes are TRBV18 and TRBJ2-7, with D possibly TRBD1 on 6 matching bases. Deletions cut 2 bases from V and 1 base from J, with 9 bases between. There are 14 residues in the CDR3. The germline gives CDR1 KGHSH, CDR2 LQKENI. CDR3 in amino acids: CASSPTGISYEQYF. CDR3 DNA: TGTGCCAGCTCACCAACAGGGATATCCTACGAGCAGTACTTC.

The chain employs TRBV4-2 and TRBJ1-2; TRBD1 aligns across 12 bases. The CDR3 contains 14 residues. Germline-derived CDR1 and CDR2 are LGHNA and YNFKEQ. The V gene end was trimmed by 4 bases and the J gene end by 8 bases; junction bases not matched to a gene: 5. CDR3 nucleotides: TGTGCCAGCAGCCGGGACAGGGGGCGCCGGGGCTACACCTTC. Its translation: CASSRDRGRRGYTF.

This clonotype has only a few counts. V usage is TRBV12-3 or TRBV12-4 and J usage is TRBJ2-5; TRBD2 aligns across 8 bases. The CDR3 is 16 residues long. V dropped 0 bases and J dropped 2; count of bases not matched to a gene: 5. In DNA form, the CDR3 reads TGTGCCAGCAGTTTAGCGAGCGGGGGTCGTCAAGAGACCCAGTACTTC. As protein: CASSLASGGRQETQYF.

The V call is TRBV9, the J call TRBJ2-5; D may be TRBD1 or TRBD2 (5 bases each). Deletions cut 4 bases from V and 10 bases from J, with 20 bases between. This CDR3 contains 14 residues. The germline V gene encodes CDR1 SGDLS and CDR2 YYNGEE. CDR3 in DNA: TGTGCCAGCAGCACCGGGACGCACTTTAGCGACCAGTACTTC. Amino acid sequence: CASSTGTHFSDQYF.

This clonotype has just a few counts. This rearrangement joins TRBV10-3 to TRBJ2-2; D uncertain. In germline, CDR1 is ENHRY, CDR2 SYGVKD. V dropped 7 bases and J dropped 3 bases, with 6 bases sitting between them. The CDR3 sequence is 12 residues long. The CDR3, as DNA: TGTGCCATCATCACCGACACCGGGGAGCTGTTTTTT. Amino acid sequence: CAIITDTGELFF.

This clonotype was seen a handful of times. V gene TRBV6-7 combines with J gene TRBJ1-2; D not resolved. TRBV6-7 is treated as an ORF (open reading frame) with a function not yet certain. V was clipped by 3 bases and J by 0 bases, with 11 bases between them. CDR3 length: 15 residues. The CDR3 DNA reads as TGTGCCAGCAGTTATGCCTATATAGCTAACTATGGCTACACCTTC. The encoded protein is CASSYAYIANYGYTF.

The sample holds a few counts of this clonotype. The V gene is TRBV4-1, the J gene TRBJ2-7; perhaps TRBD2 as D (5 bases). CDR3 size: 12 residues. Between the trimmed V and J ends, which lost 0 bases and 7 bases, there was a span of 7 bases. Germline CDR1 is MGHRA and CDR2 is YSYEKL. The CDR3: CASSQDRREQYF. The CDR3 bases are TGCGCCAGCAGCCAAGATCGGAGGGAGCAGTACTTC.

The J gene is TRBJ2-2, the V gene TRBV29-1, with D tentatively TRBD1 (5 bases). The V gene's germline CDR1 is SQVTM and CDR2 ANQGSEA. The CDR3 runs 12 residues. V lost 6 bases and J 4 bases, leaving 9 bases between the germline ends. The CDR3 loop reads CSVSGFTGELFF. In nucleotides, the CDR3 is TGCAGCGTGTCAGGGTTCACCGGGGAGCTGTTTTTT.

The chain combines TRBV6-5 with TRBJ2-7; 9 bases are a match to TRBD2. Losses at the gene ends were 4 bases for V and 5 bases for J; bases not matched to a gene: 6. Looked up from germline, CDR1 is MNHEY and CDR2 is SVGAGI. This CDR3 region has 14 residues. This CDR3 reads CASSWFSGSDEQYF. CDR3 nucleotide sequence: TGTGCCAGCAGTTGGTTTAGCGGGAGTGACGAGCAGTACTTC.

This sequence joins TRBV6-5 and TRBJ2-3; perhaps D is TRBD1 or TRBD2 (5 bases each). The CDR3 has 14 residues. The germline V and J ends were trimmed by 6 bases and 4 bases, with 14 bases remaining between them. The germline gives CDR1 MNHEY, CDR2 SVGAGI. The DNA of the CDR3 is TGTGCCAGCAGCCACTCAGGGACCCCAGATACGCAGTATTTT. Its protein is CASSHSGTPDTQYF.

The gene calls are TRBV7-9 and TRBJ1-2, with D uncertain. Between the trimmed V and J ends, which lost 0 bases and 6 bases, there was a span of 5 bases. Germline V gene data show CDR1 as SEHNR and CDR2 as FQNEAQ (reference sequence). There are 12 residues in the CDR3. The CDR3 coding sequence is TGTGCCAGCAGCTTAGCCTTAAATGGCTACACCTTC. Translating gives CASSLALNGYTF.

The chain joins TRBV6-2 or TRBV6-3 to TRBJ2-2; D perhaps matches TRBD2 (5 bases). The CDR3 length is 15 residues. Trimming left V 6 bases short and J 0 bases short, with 11 bases between. CDR1 and CDR2 from the germline V gene are MNHEY and SVGEGT. CDR3 nucleotides: TGTGCCAGCAGGAGGGAGAGACCGAACACCGGGGAGCTGTTTTTT. Translation: CASRRERPNTGELFF.

V gene TRBV29-1 combines with J gene TRBJ2-3; D is possibly TRBD2 (5 bases). CDR1 SQVTM and CDR2 ANQGSEA come from the germline V gene. This CDR3 comprises 16 residues. V lost 5 bases, J lost 2 bases, and 20 bases lay in between. CDR3 in amino acids: CSVLGAGRDSTDTQYF. In nucleotides, the CDR3 is TGCAGCGTTCTAGGAGCAGGACGGGATTCCACAGATACGCAGTATTTT.

A few counts support this clonotype. This rearrangement joins TRBV28 to TRBJ1-4; TRBD1 matches at 9 bases. The germline gives CDR1 MDHEN, CDR2 SYDVKM. The J segment lost 5 bases and the V segment lost 1 base, leaving 8 bases of the junction unmatched. The CDR3 contains 17 residues. This chain's CDR3 is CASSLFSSGTGNEKLFF. CDR3 bases: TGTGCCAGCAGTTTATTTAGCTCCGGGACAGGGAATGAAAAACTGTTTTTT.

The sample holds a few counts of this clonotype. This chain links TRBV6-2 or TRBV6-3 with TRBJ2-1; 16 bases line up with TRBD2. This CDR3 is 16 amino acids long. Trimming took 10 bases from V and 8 from J; bases not matched to a gene: 11. CDR1 is MNHEY, CDR2 SVGEGT, per germline. Written as DNA, the CDR3 is TGTGCCACCGGGACTAGCGGGAGGGAAAGCCGACATGAGCAGTTCTTC. It encodes CATGTSGRESRHEQFF.

This clonotype was observed a handful of times. The rearrangement joins TRBV7-9 to TRBJ1-4; D possibly corresponds to TRBD1 (6 bases). Trimming took 5 bases from V and 5 from J, leaving 15 bases between them. The germline V gene has CDR1 SEHNR and CDR2 FQNEAQ (reference sequence). CDR3 length: 15 residues. CDR3 coding DNA: TGTGCCAGCAGCCCCCGACAGGCCCTGAATGAAAAACTGTTTTTT. Residues: CASSPRQALNEKLFF.

This clonotype occurred many times. This chain uses TRBV29-1 with TRBJ2-3; D call uncertain. The V gene's germline CDR1 is SQVTM and CDR2 ANQGSEA. This CDR3 comprises 13 residues. The germline V and J ends were trimmed by 7 bases and 0 bases, with 11 bases remaining between them. The CDR3 nucleotides read TGCAGCGCCGTAAAGGACAGCACAGATACGCAGTATTTT. Translation: CSAVKDSTDTQYF.

The V gene is TRBV19, the J gene TRBJ1-5; D not certain. Germline V gene data show CDR1 as LNHDA and CDR2 as SQIVND (reference sequence). This CDR3 is built from 15 residues. The V gene lost 5 bases and the J gene lost 4 bases, with 15 bases spanning the gap. The chain's CDR3 is CASSQLPSGNQPQHF. CDR3 nucleotides: TGTGCCAGTAGTCAACTCCCTAGTGGGAATCAGCCCCAGCATTTT.

Ten or more counts support this clonotype. The gene calls are TRBV2 and TRBJ1-1, with D tentatively TRBD1 (5 bases). Germline-derived CDR1 and CDR2 are SNHLY and FYNNEI. The CDR3 sequence is 14 residues long. With 7 bases removed from V and 5 bases from J, the gap between germline ends came to 17 bases. Here the CDR3 DNA reads TGTGCCAGCATACCCCAGGGAGGGAGGACTGAAGCTTTCTTT. The encoded protein is CASIPQGGRTEAFF.

This chain joins TRBV5-1 and TRBJ2-3; 9 bases align to TRBD1. Germline V lookup: CDR1 SGHRS, CDR2 YFSETQ. V lost 5 bases and J lost 1; bases outside the gene matches: 8. The length of the CDR3 is 16 residues. The CDR3 DNA sequence: TGCGCCAGCAGAGAGGGAACAGGGGGCCGCACAGATACGCAGTATTTT. It is translated as CASREGTGGRTDTQYF.

The rearrangement links TRBV6-1 to TRBJ1-5; 7 positions match TRBD1. CDR1 is MNHNS, CDR2 SASEGT, per germline. This CDR3 comprises 13 residues. With 6 bases clipped from V and 8 bases from J, the junction kept 7 bases outside the gene matches. CDR3 loop: CASSRDRVEPQHF. In DNA form, the CDR3 reads TGTGCCAGCAGCAGAGACAGGGTCGAGCCCCAGCATTTT.

The chain has TRBV6-1 and TRBJ2-1, with 9 positions matching TRBD1. The germline gives CDR1 MNHNS, CDR2 SASEGT. V shed 4 bases and J 0 bases; nucleotides not matched to a gene: 13. The CDR3 has 19 residues. The CDR3 loop is CASSGPGQGPFSSYNEQFF. CDR3 nucleotide sequence: TGTGCCAGCAGTGGGCCGGGACAGGGACCATTCAGCTCCTACAATGAGCAGTTCTTC.

The chain employs TRBV3-1 and TRBJ1-4; the D is unclear. The CDR3 length is 14 residues. V lost 1 base, J lost 6 bases, and 9 bases lay in between. Germline values: CDR1 LGHDT, CDR2 YNNKEL (reference sequence). Here the CDR3 reads CASSQVAGDEKLFF. Here the CDR3 DNA reads TGTGCCAGCAGCCAAGTTGCGGGTGATGAAAAACTGTTTTTT. The complete variable domain, with remaining parts taken from reference TRBV3-1 and TRBJ1-4, reads DTAVSQTPKYLVTQMGNDKSIKCEQNLGHDTMYWYKQDSKKFLKIMFSYNNKELIINETVPNRFSPKSPDKAHLNLHINSLELGDSAVYFCASSQVAGDEKLFFGSGTQLSVL.

This clonotype has just a few counts. The chain recombines TRBV5-4 with TRBJ2-5; tentatively, D is TRBD1 (5 bases). There are 13 residues in the CDR3. Trimming cost V 1 base and J 4 bases, with 8 bases left between them. Germline V lookup: CDR1 SGHNT, CDR2 YYREEE (reference sequence). CDR3 loop: CASSLTGAETQYF. The CDR3 bases are TGTGCCAGCAGCTTGACAGGCGCAGAGACCCAGTACTTC.

This clonotype was seen ten or more times. This rearrangement joins TRBV7-8 to TRBJ2-1; 12 nucleotides line up with TRBD1. CDR1 is SGHVS, CDR2 FQNEAQ, per germline. With V trimmed by 0 bases and J by 9 bases, 3 bases remained unmatched. CDR3 length: 15 amino acids. As DNA, the CDR3 is TGTGCCAGCAGCTTAGCGGGACAGGGGGCTGGTGAGCAGTTCTTC. As protein: CASSLAGQGAGEQFF.

The rearrangement joins TRBV18 to TRBJ2-2, with D possibly being TRBD2 (5 bases). This CDR3 region has 15 residues. Germline V gives CDR1 KGHSH, CDR2 LQKENI. The V and J ends lost 3 bases and 2 bases respectively, with 10 bases between them. DNA for the CDR3: TGTGCCAGCTCACCTCTCCGGGAAAACACCGGGGAGCTGTTTTTT. Protein sequence: CASSPLRENTGELFF.

The chain links TRBV27 to TRBJ2-7, with TRBD2 identical over 11 bases. This CDR3 has 15 residues. The junction had 6 bases not matched to a gene; V was cut back by 6 bases and J by 2 bases. Germline V gives CDR1 MNHEY, CDR2 SMNVEV (reference sequence). This chain's CDR3 is CASRGLAGGPYEQYF. The CDR3 DNA is TGTGCCAGCAGAGGTCTAGCGGGAGGCCCCTACGAGCAGTACTTC.

CDR3 sequence reads: CASSLVQGPEAFF. The CDR3 DNA is TGTGCCAGCAGCTTGGTCCAGGGGCCTGAAGCTTTCTTT. This chain connects TRBV5-4 to TRBJ1-1, with a weak D call TRBD1 (6 bases). CDR3 length equals 13 residues. V dropped 0 bases and J dropped 6 bases, with 9 bases sitting between them. Germline V gene data show CDR1 as SGHNT and CDR2 as YYREEE (reference sequence).

The gene calls are TRBV4-1 and TRBJ1-5; D is unclear. The V and J ends lost 2 bases and 3 bases respectively, with 11 bases between them. Germline V gene lookup returns CDR1 MGHRA and CDR2 YSYEKL. CDR3 size: 15 residues. CDR3 nucleotides: TGCGCCAGCAGCCAAACCGGGCATAACAATCAGCCCCAGCATTTT. Translated: CASSQTGHNNQPQHF.